This is a list of T cell receptor beta chains from one sample in a study of T cell responses to AZD1222 COVID-19 vaccine. TCRdb's table, derived via immunoSEQ multiplex PCR, lists solely in-frame clones and lacks some. The data show about 130,000 clones, under 95% seen once. Sequenced material: peripheral blood, taken on day 0 of AZD1222 vaccination. The origin of the receptors is an adult in good health. CDR3s include the opening cysteine and the closing phenylalanine or tryptophan. D genes are given only for firm matches. Rows give clone size only sometimes, using once, few, many, or a class for an expanded clone.

D	J	size	V	DNA	CDR3
.	TRBJ2-3	.	TRBV9	TGTGCCAGCAGCGTAATGCAGGACACAGATACGCAGTATTTT	CASSVMQDTDTQYF
TRBD1	TRBJ1-1	.	TRBV6-2/TRBV6-3	TGTGCCAGCAGTGGACGGGACAGGGGAAACACTGAAGCTTTCTTT	CASSGRDRGNTEAFF
.	TRBJ1-5	once	TRBV6-4	TGTGCCAGCAGATGGTACAATAGCAATCAGCCCCAGCATTTT	CASRWYNSNQPQHF
TRBD2	TRBJ2-7	.	TRBV18	TGTGCCAGCTCACCGGCCGGGACTAGCGTCTTATACGAGCAGTACTTC	CASSPAGTSVLYEQYF
.	TRBJ2-1	.	TRBV21-1	TGTGCCAGCAGCAAAGCCGGCGGGACAGGGGAAAATGAGCAGTTCTTC	CASSKAGGTGENEQFF
.	TRBJ2-2	.	TRBV6-5	TGTGCCAGCAGTTATCCGGTATCCGGGGAGCTGTTTTTT	CASSYPVSGELFF
TRBD1	TRBJ1-3	.	TRBV9	TGTGCCAGCAGCGTAGCAACAGGGGGTTTCTCTGGAAACACCATATATTTT	CASSVATGGFSGNTIYF
TRBD1	TRBJ1-2	.	TRBV19	TGTGCCAGTACTTCACTAATGGGACAGGGCTATGGCTACACCTTC	CASTSLMGQGYGYTF
.	TRBJ2-3	.	TRBV28	TGTGCCAGCAGTTCCCAACAGGGAGGGACAGATACGCAGTATTTT	CASSSQQGGTDTQYF
.	TRBJ1-1	once	TRBV18	TGTGCCAGCTCACCAGGGGCGTCGGGCACTGAAGCTTTCTTT	CASSPGASGTEAFF